This TCR beta chain was observed in a study of beta chain features in type 1 diabetes. Study-wide points: Patients with type 1 diabetes showed fewer VDJ junction insertions and more deletions. TCRB CDR3 length was moderately but significantly reduced in all four CD4+ subsets of Type 1 diabetes patients.

The authors sorted CD4+ naive, central memory, regulatory and stem cell-like memory cells via CD45RO/CCR7/CD25/CD127/CD95/CD27. Every bit of the isolated RNA underwent reverse transcription, so sequencing read expressed TCRB transcripts. Repertoires were generated with immunoSEQ multiplex PCR, while TCRdb's copy carries only in-frame clones and drops some. The repertoire includes some 660,000 clones, more than 13% of them detected once, and 0.035% to 0.045% sits in the top ten. This clone was seen a few times. The antigen remains unidentified. The CDR3 is made up of 13 amino acids. The V end lost 6 bases, the J end lost 4 bases, and 11 bases lay between the germline ends. Germline loops: CDR1 MNHNS, CDR2 SASEGT.

Sequenced material: naive CD4+ T cells from blood. This clonotype was obtained from a man aged 18 to 30 with type 1 diabetes. This chain joins TRBV6-1 and TRBJ2-3; a possible D gene is TRBD1 (5 bases). CDR3 sequence (DNA): TGTGCCAGCAGCCTATGGGGCGCAGATACGCAGTATTTT. Amino acids: CASSLWGADTQYF.